Described below is a single TCR beta chain sequence and its context. This clonotype was found a few times. The antigen it recognizes is unknown. No much larger clonotype is one base removed from it; base qualities were not supplied. Sequences SGHRS (CDR1) and YFSETQ (CDR2) are obtained from the germline V gene. V and J lose 4 bases and 4 bases, and a span of 11 bases separates them. The cysteine opens and the phenylalanine closes a CDR3 of 13 amino acids. The CDR3 DNA has 39 bases and is translated from base 1. These data are taken from a study of CD8 T cells in ankylosing spondylitis (TCRdb year 2017). Looking at the study overall: The study profiled T cell receptor beta repertoires in healthy donors and ankylosing spondylitis patients to find disease-linked TCR variants. In total, the full study cohort was made up of some 110 healthy donors and 25 to 30 ankylosing spondylitis patients. Peripheral blood samples were taken, and synovial fluid was additionally collected from ankylosing spondylitis patients.

What the research found in general, with its limitations: Significant enrichment of the disease-linked clones was reported in matched synovial fluid samples from ankylosing spondylitis patients. Some of the motif variants had been reported before in the synovial fluid and blood of reactive arthritis patients, a finding that suggests common disease-initiation mechanisms. A TCR beta motif of eight highly homologous amino acid variants appeared characteristic of blood from ankylosing spondylitis patients. In peripheral blood, the disease-linked clones were found at relatively low frequencies and had a CD8+ phenotype.

The instrument was an Illumina HiSeq 2500. Quantitative 5'-RACE with molecular barcodes was the method used to prepare the TCR beta libraries. As for the original processing: Disease-linked TCR variants were identified with a new computational method built on a probabilistic model of VDJ rearrangement. The public reads were quality trimmed at Q25 with fastp and then assembled into clones with MiXCR by TCRdb, keeping productive beta chains. Under each unique CDR3 protein, matching rows form one entry showing the most common genes and DNA. V and J calls and clone size were set by TCRdb, not the authors. In this sample the table shows 700,000 to 850,000 distinct CDR3 sequences, about 10% of which occur a single time. The top ten clonotypes cover approximately 0.46% of the sample.

The V gene is TRBV5-1 and the J gene is TRBJ1-2; no D gene is confidently identified. This receptor was taken from a male donor with ankylosing spondylitis. The sequenced sample consisted of blood, either unsorted or a sorted T cell fraction (not recorded which). The CDR3: CASSHEPSYGYTF. The nucleotide sequence reads TGCGCCAGCAGCCATGAACCAAGCTATGGCTACACCTTC.